These 22 T cell receptor beta chains share one sample of origin, sequenced in a study of cytomegalovirus exposure and HLA in healthy donors. Amplification used 60 Vbeta primers and 13 Jbeta primers. The protocol was immunoSEQ multiplex PCR, while the TCRdb copy is restricted to in-frame clones and leaves out a portion. This repertoire shows approximately 130,000 clones, 82% found once; its top ten account for about 2.5%. Sample: PBMCs. The source is a boy aged 2-9 years in good health and CMV-seronegative.

The rearrangement uses TRBV25-1 and TRBJ2-2; a possible D gene is TRBD1 (5 bases). CDR1 and CDR2 (germline): MGHDK, SYGVNS. This CDR3 is built from 16 residues. Trimming left V 4 bases short and J 1 base short, with 13 bases between. The CDR3: CASSGGAGKNTGELFF. CDR3 DNA: TGTGCCAGCAGTGGTGGGGCAGGGAAGAACACCGGGGAGCTGTTTTTT. Full variable domain (outside the CDR3, taken from reference TRBV25-1 and TRBJ2-2): EADIYQTPRYLVIGTGKKITLECSQTMGHDKMYWYQQDPGMELHLIHYSYGVNSTEKGDLSSESTVSRIRTEHFPLTLESARPSHTSQYLCASSGGAGKNTGELFFGEGSRLTVL.

The chain links TRBV15 to TRBJ2-5; the D is unclear. Germline values: CDR1 LNHNV, CDR2 YYDKDF (reference sequence). V lost 3 bases and J lost 4, with 15 bases in between. The CDR3 totals 15 residues. CDR3 sequence reads: CATSRPPSFGETQYF. CDR3 nucleotide sequence: TGTGCCACCAGCAGGCCCCCATCTTTCGGAGAGACCCAGTACTTC.

V gene TRBV6-6 combines with J gene TRBJ1-1, with a weak D call TRBD1 (5 bases). The CDR3 consists of 14 residues. From germline, CDR1 is MNHNY and CDR2 SVGAGI (reference sequence). The V end lost 0 bases, the J end lost 5 bases, and 10 bases lay between the germline ends. The CDR3 spells CASSYSGRGTEAFF. CDR3 nucleotides: TGTGCCAGCAGTTACTCGGGGCGGGGAACTGAAGCTTTCTTT.

The rearrangement links TRBV5-6 to TRBJ1-6, with TRBD1 matching 11 bases. Unmatched junction bases numbered 15, after V lost 0 bases and J lost 10 bases. This CDR3 is 19 amino acids long. Germline lookup yields CDR1 SGHDT and CDR2 YYEEEE. The CDR3 DNA is TGTGCCAGCAGCTTGGGTCCCCCCGGACAGGGGGCTTCTGGGTCACCCCTCCACTTT. It is translated as CASSLGPPGQGASGSPLHF.

The chain is built from TRBV6-1 and TRBJ2-7, with D maybe TRBD2 (6 bases). In germline, CDR1 is MNHNS, CDR2 SASEGT. V shed 2 bases and J shed 0 bases, with 17 bases lying between them. This CDR3 has 17 amino acids. The CDR3 sequence: CASSEPERAGSSYEQYV. In DNA, the CDR3 is TGTGCCAGCAGTGAACCCGAGAGGGCGGGGAGCTCCTACGAGCAGTACGTC.

This clone has a single count. This sequence joins TRBV7-9 and TRBJ2-5; D unresolved. Matching the DNA end better, TRBJ2-7 makes the J call doubtful. Germline CDR1 and CDR2: SEHNR and FQNEAQ (reference sequence). The CDR3 is 13 residues long. CDR3 in DNA: TGTGCCAGCAGCCCCCCGGGTGATTACGAGCAGTACTTC. Amino acids: CASSPPGDYEQYF.

CDR3 in amino acids: CAWSVLAGYQETQYF. The CDR3 bases are TGTGCCTGGAGTGTACTAGCGGGGTACCAAGAGACCCAGTACTTC. The chain has TRBV30 and TRBJ2-5, with 10 bases fitting TRBD2. Germline V gene lookup returns CDR1 GTSNPN and CDR2 SVGIG (reference sequence). The J segment lost 0 bases and the V segment lost 0 bases, leaving 1 base of the junction unmatched. This CDR3 has 15 amino acids.

This rearrangement joins TRBV15 to TRBJ2-2; 7 bases are a match to TRBD1. Germline values: CDR1 LNHNV, CDR2 YYDKDF (reference sequence). Germline trimming cut 3 bases from V and 2 bases from J; bases unmatched to any gene: 6. CDR3 length: 16 residues. CDR3 nucleotide sequence: TGTGCCACCAGCAGCGAGGGACAGAGCAACACCGGGGAGCTGTTTTTT. This translates into CATSSEGQSNTGELFF.

This clone was counted only a few times. This chain uses TRBV7-9 with TRBJ1-1, with unresolved D. Germline V gene lookup returns CDR1 SEHNR and CDR2 FQNEAQ (reference sequence). CDR3 length equals 11 residues. The V and J ends lost 4 bases and 10 bases respectively, with 10 bases between them. The CDR3 is CASSSLIGAFF. The CDR3 bases are TGTGCCAGCAGCTCACTGATCGGAGCTTTCTTT. The variable domain in full, with the rest retrieved from reference TRBV7-9 and TRBJ1-1, is DTGVSQNPRHKITKRGQNVTFRCDPISEHNRLYWYRQTLGQGPEFLTYFQNEAQLEKSRLLSDRFSAERPKGSFSTLEIQRTEQGDSAMYLCASSSLIGAFFGQGTRLTVV.

CDR3 protein: CASSAGGAGGGMDIQYF. In nucleotides, the CDR3 is TGTGCCAGCAGCGCGGGCGGGGCAGGAGGGGGCATGGACATTCAGTACTTC. V and J are TRBV9 and TRBJ2-4; TRBD1 might be the D (7 bases). From germline, CDR1 is SGDLS and CDR2 YYNGEE. The ends were cut back, 3 bases at V and 8 bases at J, with 24 bases in the middle. The CDR3 runs to 17 residues.

The rearrangement uses TRBV2 and TRBJ1-2; D not certain. The CDR3 has 15 amino acids. The germline gives CDR1 SNHLY, CDR2 FYNNEI. Trimming removed 4 bases from V and 3 bases from J, with 15 bases in between. The CDR3 DNA reads as TGTGCCAGCAGTGCTGGACGGGGAACAGACTATGGCTACACCTTC. It yields the protein CASSAGRGTDYGYTF.

V usage is TRBV5-4 and J usage is TRBJ1-1; D may be TRBD1 (5 bases). V was clipped by 3 bases and J by 3 bases, with 9 bases between them. Germline V CDR1 and CDR2: SGHNT, YYREEE (reference sequence). The length of the CDR3 is 13 residues. In DNA form, the CDR3 reads TGTGCCAGCAGCTGGGGGGGGTACACTGAAGCTTTCTTT. Residues: CASSWGGYTEAFF.

This chain uses TRBV4-1 with TRBJ2-3; D gene ambiguous. Germline loops: CDR1 MGHRA, CDR2 YSYEKL. Trimming stripped 2 bases from V and 2 bases from J, with 11 bases between. CDR3 length: 15 amino acids. CDR3 protein: CASSQLGADTDTQYF. For the CDR3, the DNA is TGCGCCAGCAGCCAACTAGGCGCGGACACAGATACGCAGTATTTT.

CDR3 loop: CASSPGTVRQGAQYF. CDR3 in DNA: TGTGCCAGCAGCCCGGGGACAGTCAGACAAGGGGCCCAGTACTTC. This sequence joins TRBV9 and TRBJ2-5; TRBD1 agrees at 7 bases. The CDR3 is made up of 15 amino acids. V lost 4 bases and J lost 9; bases outside the gene matches: 15. Germline CDR1 is SGDLS and CDR2 is YYNGEE.

The chain employs TRBV9 and TRBJ2-2; 9 nucleotides agree with TRBD1. CDR1 is SGDLS and CDR2 is YYNGEE in the germline V gene. Trimming cost V 4 bases and J 5 bases; bases outside gene matches: 9. The CDR3 loop spans 16 amino acids. This CDR3 reads CASSLGDRELTGELFF. Here the CDR3 DNA reads TGTGCCAGCAGCCTGGGGGACAGGGAACTGACCGGGGAGCTGTTTTTT.

This clone was seen just once. DNA for the CDR3: TGCAGTGCGTCGAGAACCTACACCTTC. This sequence encodes CSASRTYTF. The chain carries TRBV20-1 and TRBJ1-2, with D hard to call. V lost 6 bases and J 10 bases, leaving 9 bases between the germline ends. This CDR3 has 9 amino acids. Germline V CDR1 and CDR2: DFQATT, SNEGSKA (reference sequence).

The V and J genes are TRBV7-3 and TRBJ2-3; possibly TRBD2 for D (6 bases). CDR1 and CDR2 from the germline V gene are SGHTA and FQGTGA. V lost 5 bases and J lost 0, with 15 bases in between. The CDR3 runs to 16 residues. The CDR3 region is CASSPTGTPSTDTQYF. The CDR3 DNA reads as TGTGCCAGCAGCCCCACCGGGACTCCTAGCACAGATACGCAGTATTTT.

The V and J genes are TRBV7-3 and TRBJ2-3, with TRBD2 matching 12 bases. CDR3 length: 15 amino acids. V lost 5 bases, J lost 3 bases, and 3 bases stayed unmatched. Germline V gives CDR1 SGHTA, CDR2 FQGTGA. The CDR3: CASSLAGGPTDTQYF. CDR3 DNA: TGTGCCAGCAGCCTAGCGGGGGGGCCGACAGATACGCAGTATTTT.

J is TRBJ2-2 and V is TRBV5-1; TRBD2 agrees at 13 bases. Germline V gene lookup returns CDR1 SGHRS and CDR2 YFSETQ. V gave up 4 bases and J gave up 6 bases; unmatched junction bases: 3. CDR3 length equals 15 residues. This chain's CDR3 is CASSVTSGRSGELFF. The CDR3 DNA is TGCGCCAGCAGCGTGACTAGCGGGAGGTCCGGGGAGCTGTTTTTT. Complete variable domain (other parts from reference TRBV5-1 and TRBJ2-2): KAGVTQTPRYLIKTRGQQVTLSCSPISGHRSVSWYQQTPGQGLQFLFEYFSETQRNKGNFPGRFSGRQFSNSRSEMNVSTLELGDSALYLCASSVTSGRSGELFFGEGSRLTVL.

Turning to this clone: Within the sample, other DNA sequences also encode this same CDR3. The V gene is TRBV7-8, the J gene TRBJ2-7, with no clear D. With 5 bases removed from V and 1 base from J, the gap between germline ends came to 3 bases. Per germline, CDR1 SGHVS and CDR2 FQNEAQ. CDR3 length: 11 amino acids. CDR3 coding DNA: TGTGCCAGCAGCCCATCCTACGAGCAGTACTTC. Amino acids: CASSPSYEQYF.

The rearrangement links TRBV7-3 to TRBJ1-4; 7 bases align to TRBD1. Losses at the gene ends were 5 bases for V and 0 bases for J; bases not matched to a gene: 3. The CDR3 has 15 residues. Germline CDR1 SGHTA, CDR2 FQGTGA. CDR3 sequence: CASSRTGATNEKLFF. The CDR3 nucleotides are TGTGCCAGCAGCCGCACAGGGGCAACTAATGAAAAACTGTTTTTT.

This clone showed up just once. The chain links TRBV4-1 to TRBJ1-2, with D possibly being TRBD1 (6 bases). V lost 7 bases to trimming and J lost 3 bases, with 24 bases between them. Germline-derived CDR1 and CDR2 are MGHRA and YSYEKL. The CDR3 has 17 amino acids. The CDR3 spells CASTPLGRGRRDYGYTF. In nucleotides, the CDR3 is TGCGCCAGCACCCCTTTGGGCAGGGGACGACGGGACTATGGCTACACCTTC.